These T cell receptor beta chains were read from a single sample in a study of blood T cell repertoires in COVID-19. The repertoire was sequenced with immunoSEQ multiplex PCR; TCRdb's copy has only in-frame clones and lacks some. The sample lists approximately 140,000 clones, roughly 88% seen once, with 8% in the top ten. Input material: peripheral blood. The source of these receptors is a woman aged 60-75 years with COVID-19, enrolled during active disease. Each CDR3 is given with its conserved first and last residue. D genes are given only for firm matches. Part of the rows lack a size; the others show once, few, many or a class for expanded clones.

TRBJ1-1 TRBV2 NA NA TGTGCCAGCAGTTACAGTGTAGAGAACACTGAAGCTTTCTTT CASSYSVENTEAFF
TRBJ2-3 TRBV6-2/TRBV6-3 TRBD2 NA TGTGCCAGCAGTTCATCACTAGCGGCCACAGATACGCAGTATTTT CASSSSLAATDTQYF
TRBJ2-1 TRBV4-3 NA NA TGCGCCAGCAGCCAGGGGGGAGGAGGTCCCAGGTTCTTC CASSQGGGGPRFF
TRBJ2-6 TRBV7-3 TRBD1 few TGTGCCAGCACCAAAACAGGGGGCTCTGGGGCCAACGTCCTGACTTTC CASTKTGGSGANVLTF
TRBJ1-3 TRBV3-1/TRBV3-2 NA once TGTGCCAGCAGCCCCCCGGGTCAGATGGGAAACACCATATATTTT CASSPPGQMGNTIYF
TRBJ1-1 TRBV2 NA NA TGTGCCAGTAGGGCCCGGGGTGGGAAGAACACTGAAGCTTTCTTT CASRARGGKNTEAFF
TRBJ2-1 TRBV10-3 TRBD1 NA TGTGCCATCAGTGAGTCATGGGACAGTATCTACAATGAGCAGTTCTTC CAISESWDSIYNEQFF
TRBJ2-1 TRBV29-1 TRBD2 NA TGCAGCGGAACGCCCCTAGCGGGGGGCCTTAATGAGCAGTTCTTC CSGTPLAGGLNEQFF
TRBJ1-5 TRBV6-5 NA NA TGTGCCAGCAGTTACTCGGGCAGGGATCAGCCCCAGCATTTT CASSYSGRDQPQHF
TRBJ1-2 TRBV4-2 TRBD1 once TGTGCCAGCAGCCAAGAGGGAAGGGGACAGGGTGGCTACACCTTC CASSQEGRGQGGYTF
TRBJ1-5 TRBV19 NA NA TGTGCCAGTAGTATAGTCCAGACTAATCAGCCCCAGCATTTT CASSIVQTNQPQHF
TRBJ2-7 TRBV5-4 NA few TGTGCCAGCAGCTTGTGGCCTGACGAGCAGTACTTC CASSLWPDEQYF
TRBJ1-2 TRBV2 TRBD1 NA TGTGCCAGCAGTGACCCTCCGGGAGGGACAGGGGTTAACTATGGCTACACCTTC CASSDPPGGTGVNYGYTF
TRBJ2-1 TRBV7-8 TRBD2 NA TGTGCCAGCAGCTTAGTCGGGGGGGGGCCCGGTGAGCAGTTCTTC CASSLVGGGPGEQFF
TRBJ2-7 TRBV11-1 NA NA TGTGCCAGCAGCTTAGTGGCATTCTACGAGCAGTACTTC CASSLVAFYEQYF
TRBJ1-5 TRBV7-9 NA NA TGTGCCAGCAGCGGAGGTCCGTTCTTAGATCAGCCCCAGCATTTT CASSGGPFLDQPQHF
TRBJ1-2 TRBV13 TRBD1 NA TGTGCCAGCAGCTTTAGGGGACAGGGGGCCAACTATGGCTACACCTTC CASSFRGQGANYGYTF
TRBJ1-2 TRBV10-2 TRBD1 NA TGCGCCAGCAGTGAGGAAACAGGGGGCGGCTATGGCTACACCTTC CASSEETGGGYGYTF
TRBJ2-1 TRBV2 TRBD1 NA TGTGCCAGCTGTGGGGACTGGCAGGGGGCTGGGGAGCAGTTCTTC CASCGDWQGAGEQFF
TRBJ1-1 TRBV18 NA NA TGTGCCAGCTCACCACCTAGCATAACGAACACTGAAGCTTTCTTT CASSPPSITNTEAFF
TRBJ2-7 TRBV7-2 TRBD2 once TGTGCCAGCAGCCCGCTTAGAAGCGGGGGTGGCCACGAGCAGTACTTC CASSPLRSGGGHEQYF
TRBJ2-1 TRBV7-6 TRBD2 NA TGTGCCAGCAGCTGGGGGACTAGCGTCGAGCAGTTCTTC CASSWGTSVEQFF
TRBJ2-2 TRBV3-1/TRBV3-2 TRBD2 NA TGTGCCAGCAGCCATTGGACTAGCGCCCCCGGGGAGCTGTTTTTT CASSHWTSAPGELFF
TRBJ2-2 TRBV2 NA NA TGTGCCAGCAGTGAAGCGCAGGGTACGAACACCGGGGAGCTGTTTTTT CASSEAQGTNTGELFF
TRBJ2-3 TRBV5-1 NA NA TGCGCCAGCAGCTCAGTCAGGGGCACAGATACGCAGTATTTT CASSSVRGTDTQYF
TRBJ2-3 TRBV2 NA NA TGTGCCTCCCTGGTCGGGGTGAGCACAGATACGCAGTATTTT CASLVGVSTDTQYF
TRBJ1-2 TRBV7-8 NA NA TGTGCCAGCAGCCAAGGTCAGGGTGGCTACACCTTC CASSQGQGGYTF
TRBJ2-1 TRBV5-6 NA NA TGTGCCAGCAGCTTCCGACTCGCCGGGGAGCAGTTCTTC CASSFRLAGEQFF
TRBJ2-1 TRBV27 NA NA TGTGCCAGCAGTTTATCGGGCGGGGGCAGGTCCTACAATGAGCAGTTCTTC CASSLSGGGRSYNEQFF
TRBJ2-1 TRBV18 TRBD1 NA TGTGCCAGCTCACCACGGGACAGGGGTTACAATGAGCAGTTCTTC CASSPRDRGYNEQFF
TRBJ2-7 TRBV28 TRBD1 NA TGTGCCAGCACGCGAACAGGGGGCACCTACGAGCAGTACTTC CASTRTGGTYEQYF
TRBJ1-2 TRBV7-3 TRBD1 NA TGTGCCAGCAGCTCCGGGACAGGGGGCGGCTACACCTTC CASSSGTGGGYTF
TRBJ1-4 TRBV19 NA NA TGTGCCAGTAGTATGTGGTCTGGTGTGGCAAACGGGGGTGAAAAACTGTTTTTT CASSMWSGVANGGEKLFF
TRBJ2-3 TRBV5-1 TRBD2 NA TGCGCCAGCAGCTTGGCGGTTAGCGGGGGGTACTCCACAGATACGCAGTATTTT CASSLAVSGGYSTDTQYF
TRBJ2-5 TRBV5-1 NA NA TGCGCCAGCAGCCCCGAGCCGAGGGTGTCGTGGTCCGGGGAGACCCAGTACTTC CASSPEPRVSWSGETQYF
TRBJ1-3 TRBV2 TRBD1 NA TGTGCCAGCAGTGAATGGACAGGGAGTGGAAACACCATATATTTT CASSEWTGSGNTIYF
TRBJ1-2 TRBV7-9 TRBD1 NA TGTGCCAGCAGTCCAGGGGGTGGCTATGGCTACACCTTC CASSPGGGYGYTF
TRBJ1-2 TRBV7-2 NA NA TGTGCCAGCGGGGGGGGGCTCCTTTTGGGCTATGGCTACACCTTC CASGGGLLLGYGYTF
TRBJ2-3 TRBV7-2 TRBD2 NA TGTGCCCGGGAACGGACCGGGGGGGCCACAGATACGCAGTATTTT CARERTGGATDTQYF
TRBJ2-7 TRBV2 TRBD2 few TGTGCCAGCAGGGGAGCGGGGGCCCTCTCCTACGAGCAGTACTTC CASRGAGALSYEQYF
TRBJ2-7 TRBV2 NA NA TGTGCCAGCAACAAAGAGGGATTAGGGCAGTACTTC CASNKEGLGQYF
TRBJ1-4 TRBV11-2 NA NA TGTGCCAGCAGCCCCACGGGCAGGGTTACGGAAAAACTGTTTTTT CASSPTGRVTEKLFF
TRBJ2-7 TRBV10-2 TRBD1 once TGCGCCAGCAGTGAGGCCGGGACAGGGGGTTTCTACGAGCAGTACTTC CASSEAGTGGFYEQYF
TRBJ2-1 TRBV3-1/TRBV3-2 TRBD2 NA TGTGCCAGCAGTGAAAGATACGCGGGGGGCTACAATGAGCAGTTCTTC CASSERYAGGYNEQFF
TRBJ1-3 TRBV28 NA NA TGTGCCAGCAGACTACAGGGACCCCAAACCGCCATATATTTT CASRLQGPQTAIYF
TRBJ1-1 TRBV19 NA NA TGTGCCAGTAGTCCTCACGGAGAGGTGAACACTGAAGCTTTCTTT CASSPHGEVNTEAFF
TRBJ1-3 TRBV11-2 NA few TGTGCCAGCAGTTTCCAGGGTACTTCTGGAAACACCATATATTTT CASSFQGTSGNTIYF
TRBJ2-3 TRBV5-1 NA NA TGCGCCAGCACGAATGGAGCCACTACTAGCACAGATACGCAGTATTTT CASTNGATTSTDTQYF
TRBJ1-4 TRBV24-1 NA NA TGTGCCACCAGTGATTCCGACCAGGAGGGGAAGGAAAAACTGTTTTTT CATSDSDQEGKEKLFF
TRBJ1-2 TRBV9 NA once TGTGCCAGCAGCGCAGGAGGGTTCGGGGTAAACTATGGCTACACCTTC CASSAGGFGVNYGYTF
TRBJ2-5 TRBV7-9 NA once TGTGCGAGCGTCGGAGACGAACAAGAGACCCAGTACTTC CASVGDEQETQYF
TRBJ1-4 TRBV9 TRBD1 NA TGTGCCAGCAGCGCTTCCGGGACAGGGCGAGAGAAACTGTTTTTT CASSASGTGREKLFF
TRBJ2-7 TRBV4-1 NA NA TGCGCCAGCAGCCCCCAGGACTATTATCCCTACGAGCAGTACTTC CASSPQDYYPYEQYF
TRBJ1-1 TRBV15 NA NA TGTGCCACCAGCAATCAGGCGTTGGGGGGGCGCGGAGCTTTCTTT CATSNQALGGRGAFF
TRBJ2-1 TRBV25-1 NA NA TGTGCCAGCAGGGGGACTCTTCCATACAATGAGCAGTTCTTC CASRGTLPYNEQFF